These T cell receptor beta chains were read from a single sample in a study of regulatory T cells in long-lasting Graves disease. TCRdb itself ran the multiplex PCR reads through MiXCR, one entry per CDR3 protein. The table records 400,000 or so distinct CDR3 sequences, about a quarter of them present only once. The specimen comprised peripheral blood mononuclear cells (PBMCs), sampled when the disease was refractory, from a patient treated with antithyroid drugs. These TCRs come from a female donor with Graves disease. CDR3s include the opening cysteine and the closing phenylalanine or tryptophan. A D gene is named only where the DNA matches it firmly. Clone size, where shown, is once, few, many, or a class for clones that have expanded.

D: TRBD1; J: TRBJ2-5; size: .; V: TRBV5-6; DNA: TGTGCCAGCAGCTACGGGACAGACCAAGAGACCCAGTACTTC; CDR3: CASSYGTDQETQYF
D: .; J: TRBJ2-7; size: .; V: TRBV18; DNA: TGTGCCAGCCAAGAGCAACGGGGGACCTACGAGCAGTACTTC; CDR3: CASQEQRGTYEQYF
D: TRBD2; J: TRBJ2-4; size: many; V: TRBV20-1; DNA: TGCAGTGCTGGGAATCCTAGCGGGAGCACTCCGTACTTC; CDR3: CSAGNPSGSTPYF
D: TRBD2; J: TRBJ2-5; size: .; V: TRBV20-1; DNA: TGCAGTGCTTACCTAATCGGGACTAGCGGAATCATAATTAGGGAGACCCAGTACTTC; CDR3: CSAYLIGTSGIIIRETQYF
D: .; J: TRBJ1-4; size: .; V: TRBV15; DNA: TGTGCCACCAGCAGAGTACCTGGTGATGAAAAACTGTTTTTT; CDR3: CATSRVPGDEKLFF
D: .; J: TRBJ1-2; size: .; V: TRBV7-9; DNA: TGTGCCAGCAGCTTAGCGGAGTTCAGTCCAGGCTACACCTTC; CDR3: CASSLAEFSPGYTF
D: .; J: TRBJ1-5; size: .; V: TRBV28; DNA: TGTGCCAGCATGGGAAGCGGGGGCGCCGGCAATCAGCCCCAGCATTTT; CDR3: CASMGSGGAGNQPQHF
D: .; J: TRBJ1-1; size: many; V: TRBV28; DNA: .; CDR3: CASSTSGTGPAFF
D: TRBD2; J: TRBJ2-3; size: many; V: TRBV28; DNA: TGTGCCAGCAGTTCTCCCGGGAGGGCCCGAGATACGCAGTATTTT; CDR3: CASSSPGRARDTQYF
D: .; J: TRBJ1-3; size: few; V: TRBV28; DNA: TGTGCCAGCAGTCGTATCCCCCCGGTGGGCACCATATATTTT; CDR3: CASSRIPPVGTIYF
D: TRBD2; J: TRBJ2-7; size: many; V: TRBV28; DNA: TGTGCCAGCAGTGTAGCGGGAGAGAGGGCCTACGAGCAGTACTTC; CDR3: CASSVAGERAYEQYF
D: TRBD2; J: TRBJ2-2; size: few; V: TRBV5-1; DNA: TGCGCCAGCAGCTGGGGACTAGCGGGAGGTTCCGACGGGGAGCTGTTTTTT; CDR3: CASSWGLAGGSDGELFF
D: .; J: TRBJ1-1; size: .; V: TRBV5-1; DNA: TGCGCCAGCAGCTTGTCACGGGGGCTCGGCACTGAAGCTTTCTTT; CDR3: CASSLSRGLGTEAFF
D: TRBD2; J: TRBJ2-7; size: many; V: TRBV28; DNA: TGTGCCAGCAGTAGGGAGGTAGCGGGGAGGTACGAGCAGTACTTC; CDR3: CASSREVAGRYEQYF
D: TRBD1; J: TRBJ1-1; size: few; V: TRBV19; DNA: TGTGCCAGTACCCCCCGGGACAGGGGGGTATCAAACACTGAAGCTTTCTTT; CDR3: CASTPRDRGVSNTEAFF
D: TRBD1; J: TRBJ2-7; size: .; V: TRBV30; DNA: TGTGCCTGGAGTGGTCTATTAGACGGGACAGGGGTAGCGATCAACGAGCAGTACTTC; CDR3: CAWSGLLDGTGVAINEQYF
D: .; J: TRBJ2-7; size: .; V: TRBV7-3; DNA: TGTGCCAGCAGCTCAAGGAGGGGATCCGAGCAGTACTTC; CDR3: CASSSRRGSEQYF
D: TRBD2; J: TRBJ2-7; size: .; V: TRBV11-2; DNA: TGTGCCAGCAGCGGGACTAGCGGGAGGAAAGCTACCTACGAGCAGTACTTC; CDR3: CASSGTSGRKATYEQYF
D: TRBD1; J: TRBJ2-7; size: few; V: TRBV20-1; DNA: TGCAGTGCAAGAGCAGGGGGCGAGCAGTACTTC; CDR3: CSARAGGEQYF
D: TRBD1; J: TRBJ2-6; size: few; V: TRBV19; DNA: TGTGCCAGTATCCCCGGGACAGGCTCTGGGGCCAACGTCCTGACTTTC; CDR3: CASIPGTGSGANVLTF